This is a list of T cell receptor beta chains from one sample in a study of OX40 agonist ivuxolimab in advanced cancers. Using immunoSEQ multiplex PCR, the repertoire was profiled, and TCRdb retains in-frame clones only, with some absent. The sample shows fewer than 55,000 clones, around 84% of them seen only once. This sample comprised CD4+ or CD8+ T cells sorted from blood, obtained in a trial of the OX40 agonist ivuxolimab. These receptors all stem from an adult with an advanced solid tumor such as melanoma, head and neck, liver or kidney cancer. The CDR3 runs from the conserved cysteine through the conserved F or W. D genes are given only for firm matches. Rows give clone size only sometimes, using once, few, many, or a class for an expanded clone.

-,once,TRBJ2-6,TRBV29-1,TGCAGCGTTGAAAGAACAGTCACTGGGGCCAACGTCCTGACTTTC,CSVERTVTGANVLTF
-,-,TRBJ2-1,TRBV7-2,TGTGCCAGCAGCTTAGAAAGCTCCTACAATGAGCAGTTCTTC,CASSLESSYNEQFF
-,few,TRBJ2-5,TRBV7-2,TGTGCCAGCAGCCCACGGACAGACCAAGAGACCCAGTACTTC,CASSPRTDQETQYF
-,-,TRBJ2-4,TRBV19,TGTGCCAGTAGTATAGATATGAGAGGAGCCAAAAACATTCAGTACTTC,CASSIDMRGAKNIQYF
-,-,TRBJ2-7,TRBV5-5,TGTGCCAGCAGCTTGGAACAGGGCGCCTACGAGCAGTACTTC,CASSLEQGAYEQYF
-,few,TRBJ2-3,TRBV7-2,TGTGCCAGCAGCTTACTAATTATCGGCGGGGATACGCAGTATTTT,CASSLLIIGGDTQYF
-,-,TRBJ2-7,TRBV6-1,TGTGCCAGCAGTGAAATAAACAGGGATTCGTACGAGCAGTACTTC,CASSEINRDSYEQYF
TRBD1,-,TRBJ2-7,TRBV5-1,TGCGCCAGCAGCTTGACGACAGGGAGCTACGAGCAGTACTTC,CASSLTTGSYEQYF
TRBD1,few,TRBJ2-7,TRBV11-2,TGTGCCAGCAGTACCCAATGGGGGGCGACAGGGGTGGGTGAGCAGTACTTC,CASSTQWGATGVGEQYF
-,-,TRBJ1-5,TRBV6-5,TGTGCCAGCAGTTATTACCGGGGGGATCAGCCCCAGCATTTT,CASSYYRGDQPQHF
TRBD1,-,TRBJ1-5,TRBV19,TGTGCCAGTAGTACTCCGGGACAGGGAAGGCGTGCTCAGCCCCAGCATTTT,CASSTPGQGRRAQPQHF
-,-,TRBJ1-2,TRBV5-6,TGTGCCAGCAGCCGGGAGGCAGGGTTCTATGGCTACACCTTC,CASSREAGFYGYTF
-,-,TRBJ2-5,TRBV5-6,TGTGCCAGCAGCTTGGCAGTACAAGAGACCCAGTACTTC,CASSLAVQETQYF
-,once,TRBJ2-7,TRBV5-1,TGCGCCAGCAGCTTGGTGACCTTTGGTGAGCAGTACTTC,CASSLVTFGEQYF
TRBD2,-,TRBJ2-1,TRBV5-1,TGCGCCAGCAGCTTGGCCCCGGCGGGGGGTCCTGTATACAATGAGCAGTTCTTC,CASSLAPAGGPVYNEQFF
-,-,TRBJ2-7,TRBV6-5,TGTGCCAGCAGTTACAGGGGCCGCGAGCAGTACTTC,CASSYRGREQYF
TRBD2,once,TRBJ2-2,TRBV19,TGTGCCAGTACCCGCCTAGCGGCGAACACCGGGGAGCTGTTTTTT,CASTRLAANTGELFF
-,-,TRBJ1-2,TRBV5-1,TGCGCCAGCAGCTTGGCCGGGGGGATCGGCTACACCTTC,CASSLAGGIGYTF
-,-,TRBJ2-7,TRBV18,TGTGCCAGCTCACTAGAAGAGTCCTACGAGCAGTACTTC,CASSLEESYEQYF
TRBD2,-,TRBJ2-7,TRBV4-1,TGCGCCAGCAGGGCGACTAGCGGGTACGAGCAGTACTTC,CASRATSGYEQYF
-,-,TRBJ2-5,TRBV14,TGTGCCAGCAGCCAGGATTTGCAAGAGACCCAGTACTTC,CASSQDLQETQYF
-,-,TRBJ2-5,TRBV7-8,TGTGCCAGCAGCCCCCAGCAGGGTCTAGAGACCCAGTACTTC,CASSPQQGLETQYF
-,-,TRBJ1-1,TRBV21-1,TGTGCCAAAACTGAAGGGGGTAAGGGGAGAAGGCGGAACACTGAAGCTTTCTTT,CAKTEGGKGRRRNTEAFF